A selection of T cell receptor beta chains follows, all from one sample in a study of shared clonotypes between healthy human individuals. The protocol was immunoSEQ multiplex PCR, while the TCRdb copy is restricted to in-frame clones and leaves out a portion. The sample holds more than 600,000 clones, around 92% seen once. Sequenced material: naive CD8+ T cells sorted from blood. The receptors were sampled from a man aged 25 to 40 in good health. Both conserved end residues are part of each CDR3. D genes are given only for firm matches. Rows give clone size only sometimes, using once, few, many, or a class for an expanded clone.

v_call	d_call	j_call	clone_size	cdr3_aa	cdr3_nt
TRBV11-1	-	TRBJ2-3	once	CASSLEGGDTQYF	TGTGCCAGCAGCTTAGAGGGGGGCGATACGCAGTATTTT
TRBV9	TRBD1	TRBJ1-1	-	CASSAGTGSLAEAFF	TGTGCCAGCAGCGCCGGGACAGGCTCGTTGGCTGAAGCTTTCTTT
TRBV7-8	TRBD1	TRBJ1-5	-	CASSLTGGSNQPQHF	TGTGCCAGCAGCTTAACAGGGGGAAGCAATCAGCCCCAGCATTTT
TRBV7-6	TRBD2	TRBJ2-5	-	CASSLDLTGTSGRVGQETQYF	TGTGCCAGCAGCTTAGACCTTACCGGGACTAGCGGGAGGGTTGGACAAGAGACCCAGTACTTC
TRBV28	-	TRBJ1-5	few	CASSLTRAGGNQPQHF	TGTGCCAGCAGTTTAACCCGGGCAGGAGGAAATCAGCCCCAGCATTTT
TRBV7-3	TRBD2	TRBJ2-1	-	CASSFLAGEGNEQFF	TGTGCCAGCAGCTTCCTAGCGGGAGAGGGTAATGAGCAGTTCTTC
TRBV29-1	-	TRBJ2-7	-	CSVAPGRGNEQYF	TGCAGCGTAGCCCCCGGAAGAGGGAACGAGCAGTACTTC
TRBV19	TRBD2	TRBJ2-1	-	CASTGLAGHNEQFF	TGTGCCAGTACCGGACTAGCGGGCCACAATGAGCAGTTCTTC
TRBV6-1	TRBD2	TRBJ2-7	-	CASSERLAGPYEQYF	TGTGCCAGCAGTGAGCGGCTAGCGGGGCCCTACGAGCAGTACTTC
TRBV7-9	-	TRBJ2-2	-	CASSRGIGELFF	TGTGCCAGCAGCCGGGGGATCGGGGAGCTGTTTTTT
TRBV11-2	-	TRBJ2-7	-	CASSLRRFYEQYF	TGTGCCAGCAGCTTACGGAGGTTCTACGAGCAGTACTTC
TRBV5-4	-	TRBJ2-5	few	CASSLDISGEGIETQYF	TGTGCCAGCAGCTTGGACATTTCGGGAGAGGGGATAGAGACCCAGTACTTC
TRBV5-1	-	TRBJ2-3	-	CASSFWGNSNTDTQYF	TGCGCCAGCAGCTTTTGGGGCAACAGCAACACAGATACGCAGTATTTT
TRBV30	-	TRBJ2-1	-	CAWNGSPSSYNEQFF	TGTGCCTGGAACGGAAGTCCCAGCTCCTACAATGAGCAGTTCTTC
TRBV29-1	-	TRBJ1-1	-	CSLVDTNTEAFF	TGCAGCCTTGTGGACACGAACACTGAAGCTTTCTTT
TRBV19	TRBD2	TRBJ2-7	-	CASSPRLAGDVQYF	TGTGCCAGTAGTCCGCGACTAGCGGGAGATGTGCAGTACTTC
TRBV27	-	TRBJ1-2	-	CASSSYSGTAESYGYTF	TGTGCCAGCAGTTCCTACTCCGGGACTGCAGAAAGCTATGGCTACACCTTC
TRBV7-9	-	TRBJ2-7	-	CASSFSNEQYF	TGTGCCAGCAGCTTCTCTAACGAGCAGTACTTC
TRBV9	TRBD2	TRBJ2-7	-	CASSLEGLAGEEQYF	TGTGCCAGCAGCCTCGAGGGACTAGCGGGAGAAGAGCAGTACTTC
TRBV6-1	-	TRBJ2-1	-	CASSEDGLRTYNEQFF	TGTGCCAGCAGTGAAGACGGCCTCCGTACTTACAATGAGCAGTTCTTC
TRBV29-1	-	TRBJ1-1	-	CSVKVQGRSEAFF	TGCAGCGTGAAGGTGCAGGGCAGGTCTGAAGCTTTCTTT
TRBV4-1	-	TRBJ2-5	-	CASSEGAVETQYF	TGCGCCAGCAGCGAAGGAGCGGTGGAGACCCAGTACTTC
TRBV14	-	TRBJ1-2	-	CASSQLTANYGYTF	TGTGCCAGCAGCCAACTGACAGCTAACTATGGCTACACCTTC
TRBV7-2	-	TRBJ2-2	-	CASSHGRRTMNTGELFF	TGTGCCAGCAGCCACGGGCGGCGGACAATGAACACCGGGGAGCTGTTTTTT
TRBV5-1	-	TRBJ2-1	-	CASRLGLRLANEQFF	TGCGCCAGCAGACTAGGACTAAGGCTGGCGAATGAGCAGTTCTTC
TRBV27	TRBD1	TRBJ1-1	few	CASRTGGTEAFF	TGTGCCAGCAGGACAGGGGGCACTGAAGCTTTCTTT
TRBV7-6	-	TRBJ2-1	-	CASSPGPAQGNEQFF	TGTGCCAGCAGCCCGGGACCCGCCCAGGGTAATGAGCAGTTCTTC
TRBV6-5	-	TRBJ1-2	-	CASSLSGPPNYGYTF	TGTGCCAGCAGTCTATCCGGGCCCCCTAACTATGGCTACACCTTC